Below, 3 T cell receptor beta chains from the same sample are listed, as sequenced in a study of sequential checkpoint blockade in melanoma (dated by TCRdb to 2018 to 2020). The treatment or condition tag for this specimen amounts to: randomized to nivolumab then ipilimumab (arm A) or the reverse (arm B). The method was the immunoSEQ multiplex PCR assay. In TCRdb, the immuneACCESS table is reduced to in-frame sequences with V and J assigned. These tables do not hold every clone; where another copy was compared, an unresolved V gene accounts for under half, and the others remain unexplained. For this sample the table gives over 15,000 clones, of which 45% to 65% were detected only once. In total, the top ten clones hold about 16% of the sample. The material was CD8+ T cells sorted from blood (inferred from file names), obtained from a patient given nivolumab and ipilimumab in sequence. These receptors originate from a human donor with melanoma.

V and J are TRBV4-1 and TRBJ1-2; 7 bases match TRBD1. The J segment lost 4 bases and the V segment lost 2 bases, leaving 10 bases of the junction unmatched. This CDR3 comprises 16 residues. Per the germline V gene, CDR1 is MGHRA and CDR2 is YSYEKL. The CDR3 bases are TGCGCCAGCAGCCAACCAACCTTCGACAGGGTCTATGGCTACACCTTC. Its protein product is CASSQPTFDRVYGYTF.

By its share, this clone is medium-sized. V and J are TRBV5-4 and TRBJ2-3, with 13 bases that match TRBD2. There are 15 residues in the CDR3. Trimming at V came to 6 bases and at J to 2 bases, leaving 3 bases not matched to a gene. Germline CDR1 SGHNT, CDR2 YYREEE (reference sequence). CDR3 in DNA: TGTGCCAGCAAGACTAGCGGGGGGTTCACAGATACGCAGTATTTT. Its translation: CASKTSGGFTDTQYF.

The table lists this clone with a few counts. The chain recombines TRBV13 with TRBJ2-2; 9 nucleotides line up with TRBD2. CDR3 length: 16 residues. Germline trimming cut 0 bases from V and 3 bases from J; bases unmatched to any gene: 2. In germline, CDR1 is PRHDT, CDR2 FYEKMQ (reference sequence). The DNA of the CDR3 is TGTGCCAGCAGCTTAGGTTTAGCGGGAGACACCGGGGAGCTGTTTTTT. Translated, it gives CASSLGLAGDTGELFF.